This T cell receptor beta chain was profiled in a study of OX40 agonist ivuxolimab in advanced cancers. Whole-study results and caveats: More expanded clones were seen, on average, in CD8+ T cells than in CD4+. Antigen targets of the expanded peripheral T cells went undetermined. By week 6 at 0.1 to 3.0 mg/kg, blood CD4+ and CD8+ T cells had expanded clonally.

Germline V CDR1 and CDR2: MNHNY, SVGAGI (reference sequence). Germline trimming cut 5 bases from V and 7 bases from J; bases unmatched to any gene: 9. CDR3 size: 14 residues. Here immunoSEQ multiplex PCR was the method, and the copy in TCRdb shows in-frame clones only, minus some. The profile covers about 52,000 clones, with about nine tenths appearing a single time and approximately 6.8% taken by the ten largest. The count of this clone is one. Its antigen is currently unknown. This specimen was CD4+ or CD8+ T cells sorted from blood, taken in a trial of the OX40 agonist ivuxolimab. The chain employs TRBV6-6 and TRBJ2-7, with 9 bases fitting TRBD1. This clonotype was sampled from an adult with an advanced solid tumor such as melanoma, head and neck, liver or kidney cancer. The chain's CDR3 is CASSRQGVIEEQYF. CDR3 nucleotide sequence: TGTGCCAGCAGTCGACAGGGGGTTATTGAGGAGCAGTACTTC.